The 26 T cell receptor beta chains below come from one sample, sequenced in a study of T cells in Graves' hyperthyroidism and ophthalmopathy. TCR beta CDR3 regions were amplified from RNA transcripts. The HTBI primer set drove a first-round RT-PCR of the TCR CDR3. TCRdb re-derived calls from the multiplex PCR reads in MiXCR, one entry per CDR3 protein. The sample gives approximately 610,000 distinct CDR3 sequences, 15% to 20% of which show up once; 15% to 20% is in the top ten. Source material: blood. The receptors were gathered from a woman aged 18-29 years with Graves' hyperthyroidism.

The chain uses TRBV3-1 and TRBJ1-2, with D perhaps matching TRBD1 (6 bases). The CDR3 sequence is 14 residues long. Germline assignment: CDR1 LGHDT and CDR2 YNNKEL (reference sequence). V gave up 3 bases and J gave up 7 bases, with 15 bases separating them. CDR3 nucleotides: TGTGCCAGCAGCCAGGTACAGGGTGTGAGTGGCTACACCTTC. Translated, it gives CASSQVQGVSGYTF.

This clonotype showed up just a few times. The rearrangement uses TRBV30 and TRBJ1-1; 10 nucleotides agree with TRBD1. Looked up from germline, CDR1 is GTSNPN and CDR2 is SVGIG (reference sequence). This CDR3 comprises 12 residues. The V gene end was trimmed by 3 bases and the J gene end by 9 bases; junction bases not matched to a gene: 4. The CDR3 loop reads CAWRTGGGQAFF. The CDR3 DNA sequence: TGTGCCTGGAGGACAGGGGGCGGCCAAGCTTTCTTT.

This clonotype was seen at least ten times. The gene calls are TRBV11-1 and TRBJ1-1; D uncertain. V gave up 3 bases and J gave up 8 bases, with 10 bases separating them. The CDR3 has 12 residues. The germline V gene encodes CDR1 SGHAT and CDR2 FQDESV (reference sequence). The DNA of the CDR3 is TGTGCCAGCAGCTTGCCCCCTTCCGAAGCTTTCTTT. This translates into CASSLPPSEAFF.

This clonotype was seen ten or more times. The V call is TRBV18, the J call TRBJ2-1; D uncertain. The length of the CDR3 is 15 residues. V was clipped by 1 base and J by 5 bases, with 12 bases between them. Per the germline V gene, CDR1 is KGHSH and CDR2 is LQKENI. As DNA, the CDR3 is TGTGCCAGCTCACCACGTGCACTACGGAACAATGAGCAGTTCTTC. Protein: CASSPRALRNNEQFF.

This clonotype was counted at least ten times. The rearrangement links TRBV2 to TRBJ2-2, with 13 bases that match TRBD2. This CDR3 contains 15 residues. J gave up 5 bases and V 5 bases, and 2 bases lay outside the gene matches. Germline V lookup: CDR1 SNHLY, CDR2 FYNNEI. The CDR3 sequence is CASSWTSGGTGELFF. For the CDR3, the DNA is TGTGCCAGCAGTTGGACTAGCGGGGGAACCGGGGAGCTGTTTTTT. Variable domain in full (rest from reference TRBV2 and TRBJ2-2): EPEVTQTPSHQVTQMGQEVILRCVPISNHLYFYWYRQILGQKVEFLVSFYNNEISEKSEIFDDQFSVERPDGSNFTLKIRSTKLEDSAMYFCASSWTSGGTGELFFGEGSRLTVL.

This clonotype was seen repeatedly, ten times or more. Germline is not matched at one junction end, which may reflect a read error. CDR3: CASSRDRGSQETQYF. CDR3 DNA sequence: TGTGCCAGCAGCAGGGACAGGGGTAGCCAAGAAACCCAGTACTTC. V gene TRBV11-2 combines with J gene TRBJ2-5, with 10 bases aligning to TRBD1. The CDR3 length is 15 residues. Germline V gene sequence: CDR1 SGHAT, CDR2 FQNNGV.

A word on this clonotype: At one end the junction does not follow the germline gene, possibly because of a read error. This chain links TRBV5-1 with TRBJ2-5, with a weak D call TRBD2 (6 bases). This CDR3 region has 14 residues. Per germline, CDR1 SGHRS and CDR2 YFSETQ. The chain's CDR3 is CASSPRGGEETQYF. CDR3 sequence (DNA): TGTGCCAGCAGCCCGCGCGGAGGGGAGGAGACCCAGTACTTC.

This chain uses TRBV4-1 with TRBJ2-1; 14 positions match TRBD2. Germline loops: CDR1 MGHRA, CDR2 YSYEKL. With V trimmed by 0 bases and J by 3 bases, 13 bases remained unmatched. The CDR3 totals 21 residues. The CDR3 sequence: CASSQDHRRLAGGPDYNEQFF. DNA of the CDR3: TGCGCCAGCAGCCAAGATCACAGAAGACTAGCGGGAGGGCCAGACTACAATGAGCAGTTCTTC.

This clonotype turned up a few times. V gene TRBV6-5 combines with J gene TRBJ1-2; no clear D. V was clipped by 0 bases and J by 0 bases, with 8 bases between them. CDR1 and CDR2 from the germline V gene are MNHEY and SVGAGI. The CDR3 runs 15 residues. CDR3 DNA: TGTGCCAGCAGTTACTCGAAACAGACTAACTATGGCTACACCTTC. It specifies CASSYSKQTNYGYTF.

V is TRBV4-2 and J is TRBJ2-5, with 15 bases aligning to TRBD2. From germline, CDR1 is LGHNA and CDR2 YNFKEQ. CDR3 length: 20 residues. The V gene end was trimmed by 0 bases and the J gene end by 2 bases; junction bases not matched to a gene: 10. The CDR3 loop is CASSQEIGTSGGIRQETQYF. DNA for the CDR3: TGTGCCAGCAGCCAAGAAATTGGGACTAGCGGGGGGATCCGGCAAGAGACCCAGTACTTC.

This clonotype was recorded at least ten times. The chain has TRBV12-3 or TRBV12-4 and TRBJ2-1; the match to TRBD2 covers 9 bases. CDR3 size: 17 residues. J lost 6 bases, V lost 2 bases, and 11 bases had no gene match. CDR3 region: CASSLFSGGSKGNEQFF. The DNA for the CDR3 is TGTGCCAGCAGTTTATTTAGCGGGGGCTCCAAAGGCAATGAGCAGTTCTTC.

This clonotype showed up just a few times. The chain is built from TRBV6-2 or TRBV6-3 and TRBJ2-2; unclear D gene. The germline CDR1 and CDR2 sequences are MNHEY and SVGEGT. Trimming took off 6 bases at V and 1 base at J, with 15 bases between the two ends. This CDR3 has 16 amino acids. The CDR3 DNA reads as TGTGCCAGCAGCTCTCTCCCCGGGCGGAACACCGGGGAGCTGTTTTTT. This codes for CASSSLPGRNTGELFF.

This clonotype was seen many times. This chain joins TRBV28 and TRBJ2-7, with unresolved D. V lost 2 bases and J 1 base, leaving 12 bases between the germline ends. The CDR3 is made up of 15 amino acids. Germline CDR1 reads MDHEN; CDR2 reads SYDVKM. The CDR3 spells CASSLKSEGSYEQYF. Here the CDR3 DNA reads TGTGCCAGCAGTTTAAAATCAGAAGGTTCCTACGAGCAGTACTTC.

This clonotype was counted only a few times. This may arise from a read error, as a much more abundant clone is one base away. The chain links TRBV28 to TRBJ1-5; TRBD1 matches at 7 bases. CDR1 is MDHEN, CDR2 SYDVKM, per germline. The CDR3 loop spans 17 amino acids. Unmatched junction bases numbered 16, after V lost 6 bases and J lost 5 bases. In nucleotides, the CDR3 is TGTGCCAGCAGCCCTATTACAGGGGCGCAGGGGCATCAGCCCCAGCATTTT. Residues: CASSPITGAQGHQPQHF.

The chain links TRBV19 to TRBJ1-2; unclear D gene. V shed 4 bases and J shed 4 bases, with 13 bases lying between them. CDR1 is LNHDA and CDR2 is SQIVND in the germline V gene (reference sequence). The CDR3 contains 14 residues. Here the CDR3 DNA reads TGTGCCAGTAGTACTGCGGGGATCATCTATGGCTACACCTTC. Encoded protein: CASSTAGIIYGYTF.

This clonotype was recorded a few times. The rearrangement joins TRBV24-1 to TRBJ2-4; possibly TRBD1 for D (5 bases). Germline-derived CDR1 and CDR2 are KGHDR and SFDVKD. CDR3 size: 16 residues. V lost 4 bases and J lost 3, with 15 bases in between. CDR3 bases: TGTGCCACCAGTGAACCCCGCCAGGGTGGCAAAAACATTCAGTACTTC. This sequence encodes CATSEPRQGGKNIQYF.

The chain carries TRBV28 and TRBJ2-3, with 7 bases identical to TRBD1. Germline lookup yields CDR1 MDHEN and CDR2 SYDVKM. The trim removed 6 bases at V and 4 bases at J, leaving 10 bases unmatched. There are 15 residues in the CDR3. CDR3: CASRLQTGIPDTQYF. CDR3 coding DNA: TGTGCCAGCAGACTACAGACAGGGATTCCAGATACGCAGTATTTT.

This clonotype was found many times. This chain links TRBV5-1 with TRBJ1-1; 7 positions agree with TRBD1. The CDR3 contains 14 residues. Trimming took 2 bases from V and 4 from J; bases not matched to a gene: 5. Germline CDR1 SGHRS, CDR2 YFSETQ. The CDR3 region has the DNA TGCGCCAGCAGCTTAACCCCAGGGGGCACTGAAGCTTTCTTT. This codes for CASSLTPGGTEAFF.

The chain couples TRBV12-3 or TRBV12-4 to TRBJ2-5; D is perhaps TRBD2 (5 bases). With 1 base removed from V and 2 bases from J, the gap between germline ends came to 14 bases. The CDR3 sequence is 16 residues long. For the CDR3, the DNA is TGTGCCAGCAGTTTAGGAGGGATAGCCGTTCAAGAGACCCAGTACTTC. This sequence encodes CASSLGGIAVQETQYF.

This chain joins TRBV20-1 and TRBJ2-2, with D possibly being TRBD1 (6 bases). This CDR3 is built from 13 residues. Trimming cost V 4 bases and J 4 bases, with 10 bases left between them. Germline lookup yields CDR1 DFQATT and CDR2 SNEGSKA (reference sequence). The CDR3 here is CSATGDITGELFF. CDR3 bases: TGCAGTGCTACTGGGGACATCACCGGGGAGCTGTTTTTT.

The gene calls are TRBV3-1 and TRBJ1-2, with a tentative D call TRBD1 (5 bases). Germline loops: CDR1 LGHDT, CDR2 YNNKEL (reference sequence). This CDR3 has 16 amino acids. Trimming shortened V by 5 bases and J by 6 bases, and 22 bases separated the two germline ends. CDR3 residues: CASSNSPGTSGDGYTF. Here the CDR3 DNA reads TGTGCCAGCAGCAACAGTCCCGGGACCTCGGGGGATGGCTACACCTTC. Using reference TRBV3-1 and TRBJ1-2 for the parts outside the CDR3, the full variable domain is DTAVSQTPKYLVTQMGNDKSIKCEQNLGHDTMYWYKQDSKKFLKIMFSYNNKELIINETVPNRFSPKSPDKAHLNLHINSLELGDSAVYFCASSNSPGTSGDGYTFGSGTRLTVV.

This clonotype was recorded at least ten times. The V gene is TRBV19, the J gene TRBJ2-1; the match to TRBD2 covers 14 bases. CDR1 and CDR2 (germline): LNHDA, SQIVND (reference sequence). With 5 bases clipped from V and 5 bases from J, the junction kept 2 bases outside the gene matches. There are 15 residues in the CDR3. CDR3 DNA sequence: TGTGCCAGTAGTGGACTAGCGGGAGGTCACAATGAGCAGTTCTTC. It is translated as CASSGLAGGHNEQFF.

This chain links TRBV6-2 or TRBV6-3 with TRBJ2-2, with TRBD2 identical over 10 bases. Germline lookup yields CDR1 MNHEY and CDR2 SVGEGT. With V trimmed by 4 bases and J by 6 bases, 11 bases remained unmatched. This CDR3 has 17 residues. The CDR3 here is CASSSSGRSPTPGELFF. DNA for the CDR3: TGTGCCAGCAGTTCTAGCGGGAGAAGTCCAACCCCCGGGGAGCTGTTTTTT.

Regarding this clonotype: A read error is likely, as this CDR3 ends without the conserved phenylalanine or tryptophan. This sequence joins TRBV7-9 and TRBJ1-1, with D hard to call. Germline V gene lookup returns CDR1 SEHNR and CDR2 FQNEAQ (reference sequence). The CDR3 consists of 11 residues. Trimming cost V 8 bases and J 1 base, with 5 bases left between them. CDR3 protein: CASGRNTEAFS. The CDR3 coding sequence is TGTGCCAGCGGAAGGAACACTGAAGCTTTCTCT.

The V and J genes are TRBV12-3 or TRBV12-4 and TRBJ2-3; D is ambiguous. Trimming removed 3 bases from V and 2 bases from J, with 12 bases in between. The CDR3 runs 15 residues. DNA for the CDR3: TGTGCCAGCAGTTTCGGTACAGCTACCACAGATACGCAGTATTTT. It translates to CASSFGTATTDTQYF.

Ten or more counts support this clonotype. This chain links TRBV20-1 with TRBJ2-3, with D perhaps TRBD1 (5 bases). Trimming took off 5 bases at V and 0 bases at J, with 15 bases between the two ends. Per germline, CDR1 DFQATT and CDR2 SNEGSKA (reference sequence). There are 15 residues in the CDR3. CDR3: CSAPDSHDSTDTQYF. CDR3 in DNA: TGCAGTGCTCCAGACAGCCACGATAGCACAGATACGCAGTATTTT.